The clone carrying this T cell receptor beta chain came up many times. These data are taken from a study of T cells in Graves' hyperthyroidism and ophthalmopathy. This CDR3 contains 17 residues. Germline values: CDR1 KGHSH, CDR2 LQKENI. Deletions cut 3 bases from V and 2 bases from J, with 16 bases between. RNA transcripts were the template for amplifying TCR beta CDR3 regions. A set of HTBI primers served as the primers for a first-round RT-PCR of the TCR CDR3. TCRdb reprocessed the multiplex PCR reads with MiXCR, giving one entry per CDR3 protein. The sample carries 300,000 to 450,000 distinct CDR3 sequences, under 15% recorded once.

The source is a woman in her thirties with Graves' hyperthyroidism. Sequencing was performed on blood. The J gene is TRBJ2-2, the V gene TRBV18; D perhaps matches TRBD1 (6 bases). The CDR3 DNA follows: TGTGCCAGCTCACCTAGCCAGGGGCGATCTAACACCGGGGAGCTGTTTTTT. It codes for CASSPSQGRSNTGELFF.